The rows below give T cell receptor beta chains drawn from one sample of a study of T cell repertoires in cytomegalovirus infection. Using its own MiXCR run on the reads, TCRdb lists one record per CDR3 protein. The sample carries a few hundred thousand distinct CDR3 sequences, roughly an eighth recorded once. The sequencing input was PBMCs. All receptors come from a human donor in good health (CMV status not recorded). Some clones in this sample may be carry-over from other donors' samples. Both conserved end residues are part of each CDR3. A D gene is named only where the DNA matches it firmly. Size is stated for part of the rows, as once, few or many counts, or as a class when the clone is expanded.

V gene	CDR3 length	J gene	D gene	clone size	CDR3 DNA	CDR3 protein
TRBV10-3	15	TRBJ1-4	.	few	TGTGCCATCAGTGAGTCCAGTACAACTAATGAAAAACTGTTTTTT	CAISESSTTNEKLFF
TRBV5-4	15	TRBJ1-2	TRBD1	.	TGTGCCAGCAGCCTCCGGGACAGAAGAGGGTATGGCTACACCTTC	CASSLRDRRGYGYTF
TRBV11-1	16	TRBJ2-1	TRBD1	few	TGTGCCAGCAGCAAGCGACAGGGAACACCTTACAATGAGCAGTTCTTC	CASSKRQGTPYNEQFF
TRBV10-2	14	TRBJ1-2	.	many	TGCGCCAGCAGCGACGAATTAGGGTACTATGGCTACACCTTC	CASSDELGYYGYTF
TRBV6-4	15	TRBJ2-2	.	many	TGTGCCAGCAGTGAAGACCCCTCTAGGACCGGGGAGCTGTTTTTT	CASSEDPSRTGELFF
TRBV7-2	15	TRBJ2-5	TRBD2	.	TGTGCCAGCAGCTTAGCTAGCGGGAGAGGAGAGACCCAGTACTTC	CASSLASGRGETQYF
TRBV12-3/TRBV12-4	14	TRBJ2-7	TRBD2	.	TGTGCCAGCAGCCTTGGGACTAGTCCTTACGAGCAGTACTTC	CASSLGTSPYEQYF
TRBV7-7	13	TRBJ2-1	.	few	TGTGCTAGCAGCTTATCGGTAGGGGCCGAGCAGTTCTTC	CASSLSVGAEQFF
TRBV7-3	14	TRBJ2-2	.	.	TGTGCCAGCAGCTCCGGATTTCCCACCGGGGAGCTGTTTTTT	CASSSGFPTGELFF
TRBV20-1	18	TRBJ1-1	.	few	TGCAGTGCTAGTGTCTCGGGGGGCAGCTCAATCGCCGACACTGAAGCTTTCTTT	CSASVSGGSSIADTEAFF
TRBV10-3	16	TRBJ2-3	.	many	TGTGCCATCAGTGAGTCGGCAGGTCGTGGCACAGATACGCAGTATTTT	CAISESAGRGTDTQYF
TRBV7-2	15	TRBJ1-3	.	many	TGTGCCAGCAGCTTAGCAGGGGTTTCTGGAAACACCATATATTTT	CASSLAGVSGNTIYF
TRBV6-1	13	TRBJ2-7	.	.	TGTGCCAGCAAGGTCAAGGGGATGGGCGAGCAGTACTTC	CASKVKGMGEQYF
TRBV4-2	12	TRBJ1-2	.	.	TGTGCCAGCAGCAAAGAGGGCCGGGGCTACACCTTC	CASSKEGRGYTF
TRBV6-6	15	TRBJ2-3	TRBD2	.	TGTGCCAGCAGTTACGGGACTAGCGGGGGAGGAGCGCAGTATTTT	CASSYGTSGGGAQYF
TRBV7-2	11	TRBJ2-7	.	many	TGTGCCAGCAGCCAGGGGACGGAGCAGTACTTC	CASSQGTEQYF
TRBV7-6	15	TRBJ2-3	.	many	TGTGCCAGCACCATAGAGGTGGGGTTTTCGGATACGCAGTATTTT	CASTIEVGFSDTQYF
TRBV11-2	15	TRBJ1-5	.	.	TGTGCCAGCAGCCCAGGGCCAGGGGTCGGTCAGCCCCAGCATTTT	CASSPGPGVGQPQHF